This T cell receptor (beta chain) emerged from a study of cytomegalovirus exposure and HLA in healthy donors. Vbeta (60) and Jbeta (13) primers were used in the PCR. Profiling relied on immunoSEQ multiplex PCR, and the TCRdb table lists in-frame clones only, not all of them. The data hold over 150,000 clones, with about 85% observed a single time. This receptor was identified in a man between 25 and 39 years old in good health and CMV-seropositive. The material sequenced was PBMCs.

CDR3 DNA sequence: TGTGCCAGCCTCAAGGGGACTAGCAAGGCGGATACGCAGTATTTT. Encoded protein: CASLKGTSKADTQYF. This chain links TRBV5-4 with TRBJ2-3, with 9 nucleotides matching TRBD2. This CDR3 has 15 amino acids. Germline V gene data show CDR1 as SGHNT and CDR2 as YYREEE (reference sequence). V shed 7 bases and J 6 bases; nucleotides not matched to a gene: 12.